Presented here are 17 T cell receptor beta chains from one specimen sequenced in a study of shared clonotypes between healthy human individuals. Naive CD8 cells were CD45RO-negative, positively selected for CCR7, excluding terminally differentiated effector memory CD45RA+ cells. Method: immunoSEQ multiplex PCR; TCRdb's copy keeps in-frame clones and lacks some. Altogether some 2,000,000 clones are present, approximately 95% being singletons, with the ten largest covering approximately 1.2%. Sequences were obtained from naive CD8+ T cells sorted from blood. These receptors all stem from a man aged 18 to 29 in good health.

V and J are TRBV7-9 and TRBJ2-7, with TRBD2 matching over 12 bases. J gave up 4 bases and V 3 bases, and 4 bases lay outside the gene matches. The CDR3 runs to 15 residues. CDR1 SEHNR and CDR2 FQNEAQ come from the germline V gene (reference sequence). CDR3 sequence (DNA): TGTGCCAGCAGCTTTCTAGCGGGAGGGACGTACGAGCAGTACTTC. It is translated as CASSFLAGGTYEQYF.

The rearrangement uses TRBV2 and TRBJ2-2, with 7 positions matching TRBD2. Germline assignment: CDR1 SNHLY and CDR2 FYNNEI. After removal of 6 bases from V and 3 bases from J, the junction contained 7 bases not matched to a gene. The CDR3 runs to 15 residues. CDR3 residues: CASSWGGRDTGELFF. The CDR3 DNA follows: TGTGCCAGCAGCTGGGGAGGGAGAGACACCGGGGAGCTGTTTTTT.

The V and J genes are TRBV27 and TRBJ2-7; D perhaps matches TRBD1 (5 bases). Germline loops: CDR1 MNHEY, CDR2 SMNVEV (reference sequence). V gave up 3 bases and J gave up 0 bases, with 12 bases separating them. The CDR3 has 15 amino acids. The CDR3 reads CASSFKNRFSYEQYF. In DNA form, the CDR3 reads TGTGCCAGCAGTTTCAAGAACAGGTTCTCCTACGAGCAGTACTTC.

V gene TRBV12-5 combines with J gene TRBJ2-6; D not certain. CDR3 size: 16 residues. CDR1 is LGHNT and CDR2 is FRNRAP in the germline V gene. Trimming left V 0 bases short and J 0 bases short, with 6 bases between. In nucleotides, the CDR3 is TGTGCTAGTGGTTTGGTTACAAGCTCTGGGGCCAACGTCCTGACTTTC. Residues: CASGLVTSSGANVLTF.

The V gene is TRBV25-1, the J gene TRBJ1-1; D perhaps matches TRBD1 (6 bases). V lost 2 bases and J lost 4, with 11 bases in between. The CDR3 is 14 amino acids. Germline CDR1 and CDR2: MGHDK and SYGVNS. CDR3 DNA sequence: TGTGCCAGCAGTGAACTCTCGGGGGCCACTGAAGCTTTCTTT. Translating gives CASSELSGATEAFF. Combining the CDR3 with reference TRBV25-1 and TRBJ1-1 gives the whole variable domain EADIYQTPRYLVIGTGKKITLECSQTMGHDKMYWYQQDPGMELHLIHYSYGVNSTEKGDLSSESTVSRIRTEHFPLTLESARPSHTSQYLCASSELSGATEAFFGQGTRLTVV.

This chain joins TRBV6-6 and TRBJ2-1; 7 bases map to TRBD1. Losses at the gene ends were 5 bases for V and 2 bases for J; bases not matched to a gene: 9. The germline gives CDR1 MNHNY, CDR2 SVGAGI (reference sequence). CDR3 length: 16 amino acids. The CDR3 nucleotides are TGTGCCAGCAGTACAGGGGCTGAGGGTACCTACAATGAGCAGTTCTTC. Encoded protein: CASSTGAEGTYNEQFF.

CDR3: CASRPGTGSYEQYF. In nucleotides, the CDR3 is TGTGCCAGCAGGCCCGGGACAGGGTCCTACGAGCAGTACTTC. The rearrangement joins TRBV2 to TRBJ2-7, with TRBD1 matching 9 bases. CDR1 and CDR2 (germline): SNHLY, FYNNEI. This CDR3 comprises 14 residues. Losses at the gene ends were 6 bases for V and 1 base for J; bases not matched to a gene: 4.

This clone has more than one count but fewer than ten. The DNA for the CDR3 is TGTGCCAGCAGCTTAAACTGGGGAGCTTTCTTT. It specifies CASSLNWGAFF. The rearrangement links TRBV11-2 to TRBJ1-1; D ambiguous. CDR1 and CDR2 (germline): SGHAT, FQNNGV. The CDR3 spans 11 residues. V was shortened by 2 bases and J by 10 bases, with 8 bases between the two germline ends.

The chain recombines TRBV6-1 with TRBJ2-2, with 10 nucleotides matching TRBD2. Germline assignment: CDR1 MNHNS and CDR2 SASEGT. CDR3 length equals 17 residues. The V segment lost 2 bases and the J segment 3 bases; nucleotides outside the gene matches: 6. The CDR3 sequence: CASSEFSSGGDTGELFF. CDR3 nucleotides: TGTGCCAGCAGTGAATTTTCCAGCGGGGGGGACACCGGGGAGCTGTTTTTT.

This chain joins TRBV9 and TRBJ2-7, with TRBD1 identical over 7 bases. Germline lookup yields CDR1 SGDLS and CDR2 YYNGEE. The CDR3 covers 16 residues. The V gene end was trimmed by 2 bases and the J gene end by 2 bases; junction bases not matched to a gene: 10. CDR3 loop: CASSVSGTAYTYEQYF. CDR3 coding DNA: TGTGCCAGCAGCGTCTCCGGGACAGCTTATACCTACGAGCAGTACTTC.

This clone appeared a single time. The V gene is TRBV6-5, the J gene TRBJ1-1; D possibly corresponds to TRBD1 (5 bases). Germline CDR1 and CDR2: MNHEY and SVGAGI. V was shortened by 3 bases and J by 5 bases, with 16 bases between the two germline ends. The CDR3 length is 15 residues. CDR3 protein: CASSYASGGWTEAFF. CDR3 nucleotides: TGTGCCAGCAGTTATGCGTCGGGGGGTTGGACTGAAGCTTTCTTT.

The chain has TRBV2 and TRBJ2-2, with a tentative D call TRBD1 (5 bases). Trimming left V 2 bases short and J 0 bases short, with 13 bases between. This CDR3 is built from 17 residues. Looked up from germline, CDR1 is SNHLY and CDR2 is FYNNEI. This CDR3 is CASSEKVTDTNTGELFF. The CDR3 nucleotides are TGTGCCAGCAGTGAAAAGGTGACAGATACGAACACCGGGGAGCTGTTTTTT.

V is TRBV7-2 and J is TRBJ2-7; D is uncertain. CDR3 length: 15 residues. V was clipped by 1 base and J by 7 bases, with 17 bases between them. CDR1 and CDR2 from the germline V gene are SGHTA and FQGNSA. CDR3 amino acids: CASSLVYGSDGEQYF. The CDR3 bases are TGTGCCAGCAGCTTAGTTTATGGCTCCGATGGGGAGCAGTACTTC.

This CDR3 reads CASSLDTGGSTDTQYF. CDR3 coding DNA: TGTGCCAGCAGCTTAGATACAGGGGGTAGCACAGATACGCAGTATTTT. The chain is built from TRBV7-8 and TRBJ2-3; 8 bases line up with TRBD1. This CDR3 has 16 amino acids. The germline V gene has CDR1 SGHVS and CDR2 FQNEAQ. V was clipped by 1 base and J by 0 bases; unmatched bases: 3. The whole variable domain, remainder taken from reference TRBV7-8 and TRBJ2-3, is GAGVSQSPRYKVAKRGQDVALRCDPISGHVSLFWYQQALGQGPEFLTYFQNEAQLDKSGLPSDRFFAERPEGSVSTLKIQRTQQEDSAVYLCASSLDTGGSTDTQYFGPGTRLTVL.

The table lists this clone with a count of one. The chain couples TRBV27 to TRBJ1-2, with TRBD1 as a possible D gene (5 bases). The germline V gene encodes CDR1 MNHEY and CDR2 SMNVEV (reference sequence). CDR3 length: 14 residues. V was clipped by 4 bases and J by 4 bases, with 13 bases between them. The CDR3 DNA is TGTGCCAGCAGTTCCCCGGGGGGGGGCTATGGCTACACCTTC. Translating it yields CASSSPGGGYGYTF.

The V gene is TRBV5-6, the J gene TRBJ2-7; unclear D gene. The CDR3 is 13 amino acids. Trimming cost V 6 bases and J 0 bases, with 10 bases left between them. The V gene's germline CDR1 is SGHDT and CDR2 YYEEEE. The CDR3: CASTMGSSYEQYF. The CDR3 nucleotides read TGTGCCAGCACCATGGGCAGCTCCTACGAGCAGTACTTC.

The chain employs TRBV5-4 and TRBJ2-1; the D gene is possibly TRBD1 (5 bases). The CDR3 is 13 residues long. Per the germline V gene, CDR1 is SGHNT and CDR2 is YYREEE (reference sequence). Deletions cut 0 bases from V and 8 bases from J, with 9 bases between. The CDR3 region is CASSLVGADEQFF. The CDR3, as DNA: TGTGCCAGCAGCTTGGTTGGGGCGGATGAGCAGTTCTTC.